This TCR beta chain was sequenced in a study of cytomegalovirus exposure and HLA in healthy donors. Study results and limitations: A few CMV-associated chains were confirmed in vitro to be specific for CMV antigens.

13 Jbeta primers and 60 Vbeta primers were used for the PCR. TCRdb keeps only in-frame clones here, not all; method: immunoSEQ multiplex PCR. Of over 80,000 clones in the sample, 65% to 85% were seen once. A remark on this clone: Its specificity is not known.

The origin of this receptor is a female donor in good health and CMV-seropositive. Sequencing used PBMCs.

The CDR3 protein is CASSRGPGELFF. As DNA, the CDR3 is TGTGCCAGCAGCCGTGGGCCCGGGGAGCTGTTTTTT. The rearrangement uses TRBV5-6 and TRBJ2-2; D is unclear. The CDR3 is made up of 12 amino acids. V was shortened by 4 bases and J by 6 bases, with 7 bases between the two germline ends. The germline V gene encodes CDR1 SGHDT and CDR2 YYEEEE.